Here is one T cell receptor (beta chain) with its context. This clone showed up just once. The antigen it recognizes is unknown. Qualities for individual bases were not recorded, and no much larger clone is one base off. This sample was included in a study of cytomegalovirus exposure and HLA in healthy donors listed by TCRdb under 2017. For the wider study: An earlier analysis of some 600 of the donors reported 276 Gb of sequence data and 95 million to 130 million unique TCR beta sequences obtained from around 190 million T cells. Approximately 310 gigabases of sequencing data and around 80 million unique TCR sequences made up an early release that covered 640 HLA-typed donors. Of the roughly 400 genotyped donors, approximately 83% fell in the genetic ancestry cluster associated with self-reported Caucasian donors. The study aimed to test whether signatures of past pathogen exposure could be identified by cataloging public T cell receptors. The study profiled the T cell repertoires of approximately 700 subjects by immunosequencing and related them to cytomegalovirus serostatus. Along with the approximately 700-subject first cohort, a separate validation cohort of over a hundred different subjects was used. To predict cytomegalovirus infection status, the study brought together high-throughput TCR immunosequencing, statistical association of individual TCRs with disease status, and machine learning. A later analysis re-analyzed previously published TCR beta repertoires from roughly 690 donors and added high-resolution HLA genotyping to study TCR occurrence patterns. Rather than drawing on any new phenotypic data, the later analysis identified candidate immune exposures from TCR beta sequences and the way those sequences occurred across donors. An earlier analysis of 450 to 750 of the donors used high-throughput TCR beta sequencing to judge whether each TCR beta V gene segment behaved as functional or pseudogenic. Donor age, sex, ethnicity and CMV serostatus were collected together with the repertoire data. A later genetic analysis used genome-wide SNP genotypes for about 65% of the 666 donors, treating that subset as a discovery cohort. All discovery cohort repertoires had been generated using a single sequencing platform. Both class I and class II loci were covered by HLA typing, at four-digit resolution. Typing coverage differed by locus: A, B, C, DRB1 and DQB1 were typed in about 629-630 donors, DQA1 in around 500, DPA1 in some 570, and DPB1 in roughly 470. Because of strong linkage in the cohort, five DR-DQ haplotypes were treated as single units for association and clustering. Among about 390 genotyped donors of the cohort, an average of approximately 230,000 unique TCR beta nucleotide sequences were sequenced per donor, roughly a sixth of them non-productive.

The cohort consisted of fewer than 700 healthy bone marrow donors. Cohort members were all nominally healthy when sampled, although unrecorded immune exposures were likely present. The donor was CMV seropositive and was included in the group of 250 to 300 seropositive cohort members. A peripheral blood sample was collected from each donor, and TCR beta sequencing was performed on peripheral blood mononuclear cells. The Qiagen DNeasy Blood Extraction Kit was used to extract genomic DNA from the blood cell samples. The library was prepared using the immunoSEQ multiplex PCR assay. For the multiplex PCR, a mixture combining 60 forward primers for TCR Vbeta segments and 13 reverse primers for TCR Jbeta segments was used. The CDR3 region of rearranged TCR beta genes was amplified from genomic DNA by a multiplex PCR assay. The Illumina HiSeq System was used to sequence the amplified TCR beta libraries as 87-base-pair reads. On the study's bioinformatics: A later analysis tallied about 77 million unique TCR beta chains across the roughly 610 repertoires, and around 10 million of those chains were shared by two or more donors. A nearest-neighbor algorithm error-corrected the raw reads and collapsed the reads into unique sequences, merging closely related sequences to remove PCR and sequencing errors. V, D and J gene segments were assigned by aligning CDR3 sequences to IMGT reference sequences. For a sequence to be retained, a match of at least six nucleotides was required to both a V gene segment and a J gene segment. Rearrangements were called productive when the CDR3 lacked stop codons and stayed in frame with V and J; all others were non-productive. CDR3 was defined by IMGT convention, running from the second conserved V-encoded cysteine to the conserved J-encoded phenylalanine. Sequences without an unambiguous match to a single V gene segment were excluded from the earlier analysis of approximately 560 of the donors. In an earlier analysis of approximately 500 of the donors, a V segment was called functional when productive rearrangements were above 56.7%, and segregating when the standard deviation between donors exceeded 5%. A statistical classification framework was developed to diagnose cytomegalovirus status using the catalog of TCR beta chain sequences. A later analysis assigned V and J genes by comparing TCR nucleotide sequences with IMGT/GENE-DB human TR gene sequences. The TCRdist pipeline was used in a later analysis to assign CDR3 sequences and most-parsimonious VDJ recombination scenarios. A later analysis defined each TCR beta chain by its CDR3 amino acid sequence plus V-gene family, and excluded reads lacking a unique V-gene family. A later analysis removed 450 to 600 highly shared, low-generation-probability nucleotide sequences to deal with suspected cross-contamination and a sequencing artifact. In a later analysis, a clonal expansion index for each public chain was calculated from normalized within-repertoire ranks of inferred template counts. In a later analysis, generation probabilities were computed using a VDJ recombination model fitted to out-of-frame rearrangements, and the results were checked against IGoR. Hypergeometric tests were used in a later analysis to score TCR-TCR, TCR-HLA and TCR-CMV co-occurrence, with a repertoire-size bias correction applied to the TCR pairs. A later analysis estimated false discovery rates by permuting HLA or CMV assignments 20 times. In a later analysis, co-occurring TCRs were grouped using DBSCAN, and TCRdist sequence similarity was added for clustering within HLA-allele-positive subsets. For co-occurrence clustering, repertoires with fewer than 30,000 or more than 120,000 public chains were excluded, along with about five repertoires with anomalous nucleotide sharing. Imported from immuneACCESS, the table was reduced by TCRdb to in-frame sequences with V and J called. These copies leave out some clones; in studies compared against another copy, an unresolved V gene accounts for under half, and the cause of the remainder is not known. V and J calls and clone size are copied from that table; D and trimming were computed from the DNA. Here the sample has 90,000 or so clones; roughly four fifths occur a single time. The ten largest clones take up 3% to 4% of the sample.

General conclusions and limits of the study: Compared with equally common non-associated chains, HLA-associated TCR beta chains in a later analysis were more clonally expanded and had lower generation probabilities. This cohort had only TCR beta chains sequenced, and the lack of alpha or paired-chain data limited which features could be detected. The presence/absence analyses assumed that sequencing depth was roughly uniform across donors, and that assumption may not be true. At a false discovery rate of 0.05, a later analysis linked some 17,000 TCR beta sequences to specific HLA alleles. According to a later analysis, parvovirus B19, influenza, CMV and Epstein-Barr virus appeared linked to several top co-occurrence clusters. Correlated functional status among segregating V segments might reflect linkage disequilibrium, but an unknown experimental factor could not be ruled out. Immune exposure information for the cohort was limited to CMV serostatus. Compared with the roughly 700-donor mean, donors in an Asian-associated ancestry cluster had fewer N-insertions in productive TCRs, according to a later genetic analysis. A further reported finding was that TCR beta sequences accurately predicted the HLA-A and HLA-B alleles for most subjects in the first cohort. Because counts were too low, some 17 rarely observed V segments, including chromosome 9 orphons, were excluded from the earlier analysis of several hundred of the donors. The sequencing pipeline was judged likely to have produced a cluster of highly shared sequence variants as a technical artifact. Strong co-occurrence of HLA alleles, especially DR and DQ, made assigning TCR associations to individual alleles difficult. An association between a missense DCLRE1C variant and V-gene and J-gene trimming of TCR beta chains was found in a later genetic analysis and replicated in an independent cohort. The authors suggested that the approach could potentially be generalized to other disease states and immunological phenotypes. Because some donors lacked HLA typing at each locus, the association tests relied only on the typed subset. According to a later analysis, TCR association rates differed among HLA loci, with DRB1 alleles showing the most associated TCRs and HLA-C alleles showing the fewest. In vitro tests confirmed that a few of the cytomegalovirus-associated TCR beta chains recognize cytomegalovirus antigens. Some IMGT-functional V segments, including TRBV6-2 and TRBV6-3, could not be told apart with the 87-base-pair reads, so those segments were excluded. A later analysis found that most CMV-associated TCR beta chains appeared HLA-restricted, with HLA associations seemingly driven largely by CMV exposure. While some public TCRs were present in many individuals, most TCR sequences turned up only very rarely across donors. In an earlier analysis of fewer than 700 of the donors, most TCR beta V segments appeared in productive rearrangements about 87% or about 30% of the time, broadly matching IMGT annotations. A total of 150 to 200 TCR beta chains were listed by the study as associated with cytomegalovirus. In both the original and validation cohorts, the classifier was reported to diagnose cytomegalovirus status with high specificity and sensitivity.

The V and J ends are trimmed by 3 bases and 2 bases, leaving 8 bases between them. The CDR3 sequence holds 14 residues, the cysteine and phenylalanine included. Left in the record is the CDR3 DNA by itself, 42 bases read in frame from the first base. Reading the germline V gene (reference sequence) gives CDR1 MNHEY and CDR2 SMNVEV. The sequenced sample consisted of PBMCs. The chain is assembled from TRBV27 and TRBJ1-5; the D segment cannot be called with confidence. The clonotype comes from a man aged 25 to 40 in good health and CMV-seropositive. The CDR3 region: CASSFSGGNQPQHF. In nucleotides, the sequence is TGTGCCAGCAGTTTTTCCGGGGGCAATCAGCCCCAGCATTTT.